Listed here are 26 T cell receptor beta chains from one sample, sequenced in a study of T cells after yellow fever vaccination. TCRdb redid the calling of the 5' RACE reads with MiXCR, one entry per CDR3 protein. The table shows approximately 510,000 distinct CDR3 sequences, with about a fifth occurring only once. This specimen consisted of PBMCs, obtained about 20 days after the first yellow fever vaccination. The receptors derive from a man aged 18-30 years who received the YFV17D yellow fever vaccine.

This clonotype was recorded a few times. The CDR3 nucleotides are TGTGCCAGCAGCTTAGGAACCGCTCACTATGGCTACACCTTC. It encodes CASSLGTAHYGYTF. V gene TRBV11-2 combines with J gene TRBJ1-2; D uncertain. Germline-derived CDR1 and CDR2 are SGHAT and FQNNGV. With 1 base removed from V and 3 bases from J, the gap between germline ends came to 9 bases. The length of the CDR3 is 14 residues.

The CDR3 coding sequence is TGTGCCAGCAGCCAGGTTCGGACAGTAGGCTACGAGCAGTACGTC. Protein sequence: CASSQVRTVGYEQYV. V gene TRBV4-2 combines with J gene TRBJ2-7, with a tentative D call TRBD1 (6 bases). The germline V gene encodes CDR1 LGHNA and CDR2 YNFKEQ. V was trimmed by 3 bases and J by 3 bases, leaving 15 bases between them. This CDR3 has 15 amino acids.

The chain links TRBV20-1 to TRBJ2-3, with D unclear. Germline V gene lookup returns CDR1 DFQATT and CDR2 SNEGSKA (reference sequence). CDR3 length: 13 residues. Trimming left V 5 bases short and J 0 bases short, with 9 bases between. The chain's CDR3 is CSAGMRSTDTQYF. For the CDR3, the DNA is TGCAGTGCTGGGATGCGGAGCACAGATACGCAGTATTTT.

This clonotype was seen a few times. This chain joins TRBV6-2 or TRBV6-3 and TRBJ2-1; D not resolved. V dropped 8 bases and J dropped 0 bases, with 8 bases sitting between them. Germline V lookup: CDR1 MNHEY, CDR2 SVGEGT. The CDR3 has 13 amino acids. Written as DNA, the CDR3 is TGTGCCAGCGGCGCCACCTCCTACAATGAGCAGTTCTTC. Amino acids: CASGATSYNEQFF.

The gene calls are TRBV30 and TRBJ2-2; D unclear. Germline lookup yields CDR1 GTSNPN and CDR2 SVGIG (reference sequence). V was pared by 2 bases and J by 6 bases, with 16 bases between. The CDR3 is made up of 15 amino acids. The CDR3 spells CAWSIRPVQAGELFF. As DNA, the CDR3 is TGTGCCTGGAGTATACGACCGGTTCAAGCCGGGGAGCTGTTTTTT.

There are many counts of this clonotype. The chain's CDR3 is CASSLDNYGYTF. The CDR3 DNA reads TGCGCCAGCAGCTTGGACAACTATGGCTACACCTTC. This chain uses TRBV5-1 with TRBJ1-2; D uncertain. Germline CDR1 reads SGHRS; CDR2 reads YFSETQ. The CDR3 sequence is 12 residues long. V shed 0 bases and J shed 2 bases, with 2 bases lying between them.

In this sample, this clonotype turned up a few times. The V call is TRBV12-3 or TRBV12-4, the J call TRBJ2-1; 8 nucleotides match TRBD2. The V segment lost 6 bases and the J segment 3 bases; nucleotides outside the gene matches: 7. The CDR3 totals 15 residues. CDR3 coding DNA: TGTGCCAGCAGCCGCGGGGCGGGGGGCTACAATGAGCAGTTCTTC. Protein sequence: CASSRGAGGYNEQFF.

The chain links TRBV20-1 to TRBJ2-2; possibly TRBD1 or TRBD2 for D (5 bases each). Trimming left V 0 bases short and J 7 bases short, with 15 bases between. Per the germline V gene, CDR1 is DFQATT and CDR2 is SNEGSKA (reference sequence). The CDR3 covers 15 residues. The CDR3 DNA reads as TGCAGTGCTAGAGATTACCATGGGGACGACGGGGAGCTGTTTTTT. Protein product: CSARDYHGDDGELFF.

This clonotype was observed many times. The J gene is TRBJ2-3, the V gene TRBV4-1; TRBD2 is a possible D gene (5 bases). The CDR3 is made up of 16 amino acids. Germline V gene sequence: CDR1 MGHRA, CDR2 YSYEKL. Trimming left V 1 base short and J 2 bases short, with 13 bases between. CDR3 in DNA: TGCGCCAGCAGCCAAGTTGGGCGGGCCAACACAGATACGCAGTATTTT. This translates into CASSQVGRANTDTQYF.

In this sample, this clonotype turned up a few times. The V gene is TRBV20-1, the J gene TRBJ1-4, with D unclear. V was cut by 0 bases and J by 5 bases, with 13 bases left in between. CDR3 length: 15 residues. CDR1 is DFQATT and CDR2 is SNEGSKA in the germline V gene (reference sequence). The CDR3 coding sequence is TGCAGTGCTAGAGATTCGGGAGTAGGGAATGAAAAACTGTTTTTT. As protein: CSARDSGVGNEKLFF.

The chain recombines TRBV5-1 with TRBJ2-7; D assignment may be TRBD1 or TRBD2 (5 bases each). CDR1 is SGHRS, CDR2 YFSETQ, per germline. V lost 4 bases and J lost 5, with 16 bases in between. This CDR3 has 14 amino acids. The CDR3 sequence is CASSVAGTFHEQYF. The CDR3 DNA reads as TGCGCCAGCAGCGTGGCCGGGACCTTCCACGAGCAGTACTTC.

The chain employs TRBV4-1 and TRBJ1-1; TRBD1 aligns across 7 bases. The CDR3 is made up of 15 amino acids. Trimming at V came to 2 bases and at J to 1 base, leaving 4 bases not matched to a gene. Germline CDR1 MGHRA, CDR2 YSYEKL. CDR3 sequence: CASSQSGTANTEAFF. The CDR3 DNA is TGCGCCAGCAGCCAATCCGGGACAGCGAACACTGAAGCTTTCTTT.

This clonotype has more than one count but fewer than ten. The gene calls are TRBV20-1 and TRBJ2-3; D possibly corresponds to TRBD2 (6 bases). CDR3 length: 15 amino acids. CDR1 is DFQATT, CDR2 SNEGSKA, per germline (reference sequence). CDR3 protein: CSPRQRATGTDTQYF. CDR3 bases: TGCAGCCCCCGTCAGCGGGCGACCGGCACAGATACGCAGTATTTT.

The chain recombines TRBV24-1 with TRBJ1-1; TRBD1 is a possible D gene (6 bases). In germline, CDR1 is KGHDR, CDR2 SFDVKD. This CDR3 contains 17 residues. V gave up 4 bases and J gave up 5 bases, with 22 bases separating them. In nucleotides, the CDR3 is TGTGCCACCAGTGACCCAAGCCCCGGGGGGGCAGGAACTGAAGCTTTCTTT. This codes for CATSDPSPGGAGTEAFF.

This clonotype was found a few times. The chain combines TRBV27 with TRBJ1-2, with D unclear. V lost 5 bases and J 5 bases, leaving 12 bases between the germline ends. Germline V CDR1 and CDR2: MNHEY, SMNVEV (reference sequence). The CDR3 is 13 amino acids. CDR3 coding DNA: TGTGCCAGCAGTCCCGAAAAAAGTTATGGCTACACCTTC. Translating gives CASSPEKSYGYTF.

V gene TRBV5-5 combines with J gene TRBJ2-5; D perhaps matches TRBD2 (6 bases). The CDR3 runs to 14 residues. Germline CDR1 reads SGHKS; CDR2 reads YYEKEE (reference sequence). Trimming removed 6 bases at V and 4 bases at J, with 16 bases between. The CDR3 spells CASNRGDLGETQYF. The CDR3, as DNA: TGTGCCAGCAACCGCGGGGATTTGGGAGAGACCCAGTACTTC.

The V and J genes are TRBV12-5 and TRBJ1-5; no reliable D call. The CDR3 is 13 residues long. Trimming removed 6 bases from V and 0 bases from J, with 6 bases in between. CDR1 and CDR2 (germline): LGHNT, FRNRAP. Here the CDR3 DNA reads TGTGCTAGTGGGGGCCCTAGCAATCAGCCCCAGCATTTT. Encoded protein: CASGGPSNQPQHF.

This chain joins TRBV7-9 and TRBJ2-7; D is possibly TRBD1 or TRBD2 (6 bases each). V shed 1 base and J shed 2 bases, with 9 bases lying between them. The V gene's germline CDR1 is SEHNR and CDR2 FQNEAQ (reference sequence). This CDR3 has 14 amino acids. In DNA form, the CDR3 reads TGTGCCAGCAGCTTAGTTGGGGGGCCCTACGAGCAGTACGTC. This encodes CASSLVGGPYEQYV.

The rearrangement joins TRBV20-1 to TRBJ2-7; no clear D. Germline lookup yields CDR1 DFQATT and CDR2 SNEGSKA (reference sequence). This CDR3 has 13 amino acids. V was shortened by 3 bases and J by 3 bases, with 12 bases between the two germline ends. DNA for the CDR3: TGCAGTGCTAGCGGCAGGCTAAACTACGAGCAGTACTTC. This encodes CSASGRLNYEQYF.

The chain joins TRBV18 to TRBJ2-7; the D call may be TRBD1 or TRBD2 (5 bases each). There are 14 residues in the CDR3. Germline CDR1 is KGHSH and CDR2 is LQKENI. V was cut by 5 bases and J by 3 bases, with 14 bases left in between. The DNA of the CDR3 is TGTGCCAGCTCAACCGGGGCAGGCGACTACGAGCAGTACTTC. Its protein is CASSTGAGDYEQYF.

This clonotype appeared a few times. CDR3 residues: CASSRQGARADTQYF. The CDR3 DNA reads as TGTGCCAGCAGCCGACAGGGGGCGCGGGCAGATACGCAGTATTTT. J is TRBJ2-3 and V is TRBV7-2, with 10 bases identical to TRBD1. With V trimmed by 5 bases and J by 4 bases, 6 bases remained unmatched. This CDR3 spans 15 amino acids. The germline V gene has CDR1 SGHTA and CDR2 FQGNSA.

This clonotype occurred many times. The chain couples TRBV7-2 to TRBJ2-7; D not resolved. The ends were cut back, 6 bases at V and 0 bases at J, with 9 bases in the middle. The CDR3 sequence is 13 residues long. CDR1 and CDR2 from the germline V gene are SGHTA and FQGNSA. The CDR3 region has the DNA TGTGCCAGCAGGGCTGCTAGCTCCTACGAGCAGTACTTC. Amino acids: CASRAASSYEQYF.

This clonotype turned up a few times. J is TRBJ2-5 and V is TRBV7-2; D unclear. The germline V gene encodes CDR1 SGHTA and CDR2 FQGNSA. CDR3 size: 15 residues. The V end lost 6 bases, the J end lost 1 base, and 15 bases lay between the germline ends. The CDR3 DNA is TGTGCCAGCAGTTCCTGGTGGCCAAGCCAAGAGACCCAGTACTTC. It specifies CASSSWWPSQETQYF.

This chain uses TRBV6-2 or TRBV6-3 with TRBJ1-1; maybe TRBD1 (5 bases). V was shortened by 2 bases and J by 3 bases, with 10 bases between the two germline ends. Looked up from germline, CDR1 is MNHEY and CDR2 is SVGEGT. This CDR3 spans 14 amino acids. In DNA, the CDR3 is TGTGCCAGCAGTTACCTCGACAGTGACACTGAAGCTTTCTTT. This encodes CASSYLDSDTEAFF.

The J gene is TRBJ2-7, the V gene TRBV20-1, with D perhaps matching TRBD1 (6 bases). CDR1 is DFQATT and CDR2 is SNEGSKA in the germline V gene (reference sequence). The CDR3 runs to 14 residues. Trimming shortened V by 3 bases and J by 0 bases, and 12 bases separated the two germline ends. CDR3 in DNA: TGCAGTGCTAGGAGGGACACGAGCTCCTACGAGCAGTACTTC. Its translation: CSARRDTSSYEQYF.

This sequence joins TRBV11-2 and TRBJ2-1, with 11 bases aligning to TRBD2. Looked up from germline, CDR1 is SGHAT and CDR2 is FQNNGV. J gave up 1 base and V 3 bases, and 14 bases lay outside the gene matches. The CDR3 covers 20 residues. The CDR3 DNA sequence: TGTGCCAGCAGCTTCCGGGGGGGTACTAGCGGGGGTGCGTCCTACAATGAGCAGTTCTTC. This sequence encodes CASSFRGGTSGGASYNEQFF.